These 30 T cell receptor beta chains share one sample of origin, sequenced in a study of siplizumab effects on memory and regulatory T cells (dated by TCRdb to the late 2010s). The method behind the library was the immunoSEQ multiplex PCR assay. What TCRdb holds here is the immuneACCESS table cut down to in-frame rearrangements. Part of the clones is not present; checked against another copy, under half of the missing clones reflect an unresolved V gene, and the others are unexplained. For this sample the table gives tens of thousands of clones, of which around 97% were detected only once. Over 0.6% of the sample is in the top ten clones. The sequenced sample was naive CD4+ T cells sorted from blood. The cell subset or site label, read with the paper, signifies: unstimulated naive T cells. The source of these receptors is a human donor in good health.

J is TRBJ2-1 and V is TRBV5-1; 9 nucleotides align to TRBD2. J gave up 5 bases and V 4 bases, and 7 bases lay outside the gene matches. The CDR3 runs 15 residues. CDR1 is SGHRS and CDR2 is YFSETQ in the germline V gene. This chain's CDR3 is CASSPIAGVNNEQFF. DNA for the CDR3: TGCGCCAGCAGCCCTATAGCGGGAGTTAACAATGAGCAGTTCTTC.

The chain joins TRBV5-1 to TRBJ2-3; no clear D. This CDR3 has 14 residues. V lost 0 bases to trimming and J lost 0 bases, with 5 bases between them. In germline, CDR1 is SGHRS, CDR2 YFSETQ. The CDR3 DNA reads as TGCGCCAGCAGCTTGGGCAGTAGCACAGATACGCAGTATTTT. It specifies CASSLGSSTDTQYF.

The CDR3 DNA sequence: TGTGCCAGCAGTTACGGGGCTAGAGGGGAGCAGTACTTC. Protein sequence: CASSYGARGEQYF. The gene calls are TRBV6-5 and TRBJ2-7; D is possibly TRBD1 or TRBD2 (5 bases each). CDR3 length: 13 amino acids. Germline values: CDR1 MNHEY, CDR2 SVGAGI. The ends were cut back, 2 bases at V and 7 bases at J, with 12 bases in the middle.

The chain is built from TRBV11-3 and TRBJ2-3; D is possibly TRBD2 (5 bases). CDR3 length equals 16 residues. CDR1 SGHNT and CDR2 YENEEA come from the germline V gene. The germline V and J ends were trimmed by 3 bases and 3 bases, with 16 bases remaining between them. CDR3 nucleotides: TGTGCCAGCAGCTTCGGGCTGGAGGATTGGACAGATACGCAGTATTTT. The encoded protein is CASSFGLEDWTDTQYF. Based on the CDR3 plus reference TRBV11-3 and TRBJ2-3, the full variable domain is EAGVVQSPRYKIIEKKQPVAFWCNPISGHNTLYWYLQNLGQGPELLIRYENEEAVDDSQLPKDRFSAERLKGVDSTLKIQPAELGDSAVYLCASSFGLEDWTDTQYFGPGTRLTVL.

The CDR3 nucleotides read TGCGCCAGCAGTAGTGGGACAGGTGCTGAAAAACTGTTTTTT. Amino acids: CASSSGTGAEKLFF. The chain combines TRBV5-1 with TRBJ1-4; 8 bases align to TRBD1. The CDR3 contains 14 residues. The V and J ends lost 5 bases and 7 bases, in that order; junction bases with no gene match: 7. Germline V CDR1 and CDR2: SGHRS, YFSETQ. Full variable domain (missing parts from reference TRBV5-1 and TRBJ1-4): KAGVTQTPRYLIKTRGQQVTLSCSPISGHRSVSWYQQTPGQGLQFLFEYFSETQRNKGNFPGRFSGRQFSNSRSEMNVSTLELGDSALYLCASSSGTGAEKLFFGSGTQLSVL.

The sample holds one count of this clone. J is TRBJ2-3 and V is TRBV14; 14 bases match TRBD2. This CDR3 has 16 amino acids. The V segment lost 3 bases and the J segment 5 bases; nucleotides outside the gene matches: 4. Germline CDR1 SGHDN, CDR2 FVKESK. The CDR3 protein is CASSQFGTSGRDTQYF. CDR3 bases: TGTGCCAGCAGCCAGTTTGGGACTAGCGGGAGAGATACGCAGTATTTT.

The chain couples TRBV10-2 to TRBJ2-5, with D tentatively TRBD1 or TRBD2 (6 bases each). Germline V gene data show CDR1 as WSHSY and CDR2 as SAAADI. The CDR3 contains 13 residues. V was trimmed by 6 bases and J by 7 bases, leaving 15 bases between them. The CDR3 coding sequence is TGCGCCAGCAGGGCGGGACACGGCGGGACCCAGTACTTC. It codes for CASRAGHGGTQYF.

DNA for the CDR3: TGTGCCAGCAGGATGACTAGCGGCACAGATACGCAGTATTTT. Protein: CASRMTSGTDTQYF. The rearrangement joins TRBV27 to TRBJ2-3, with 8 nucleotides matching TRBD2. CDR1 and CDR2 from the germline V gene are MNHEY and SMNVEV (reference sequence). Trimming took 6 bases from V and 1 from J; bases not matched to a gene: 3. CDR3 length equals 14 residues.

V gene TRBV28 combines with J gene TRBJ2-7, with a weak D call TRBD2 (5 bases). From germline, CDR1 is MDHEN and CDR2 SYDVKM. The germline V and J ends were trimmed by 7 bases and 9 bases, with 16 bases remaining between them. The CDR3 has 12 amino acids. As DNA, the CDR3 is TGTGCCAGCATTGCGGACTCCCGGAGGCAGTACTTC. It specifies CASIADSRRQYF. The whole variable domain, remainder taken from reference TRBV28 and TRBJ2-7, is DVKVTQSSRYLVKRTGEKVFLECVQDMDHENMFWYRQDPGLGLRLIYFSYDVKMKEKGDIPEGYSVSREKKERFSLILESASTNQTSMYLCASIADSRRQYFGPGTRLTVT.

The J gene is TRBJ2-6, the V gene TRBV7-9; D gene unclear. The CDR3 consists of 15 residues. CDR1 and CDR2 (germline): SEHNR, FQNEAQ (reference sequence). Trimming stripped 2 bases from V and 2 bases from J, with 7 bases between. As DNA, the CDR3 is TGTGCCAGCAGCTTAATAGGGACTGGGGCCAACGTCCTGACTTTC. It specifies CASSLIGTGANVLTF.

The gene calls are TRBV20-1 and TRBJ1-1, with TRBD1 matching over 10 bases. This CDR3 contains 11 residues. V gave up 5 bases and J gave up 8 bases; unmatched junction bases: 2. Germline CDR1 and CDR2: DFQATT and SNEGSKA (reference sequence). This CDR3 is CSAEGQGEAFF. The CDR3 DNA is TGCAGTGCTGAGGGACAGGGGGAAGCTTTCTTT.

The chain recombines TRBV7-8 with TRBJ1-4; 9 nucleotides match TRBD1. Losses at the gene ends were 5 bases for V and 7 bases for J; bases not matched to a gene: 8. Germline CDR1 is SGHVS and CDR2 is FQNEAQ. CDR3 size: 15 residues. For the CDR3, the DNA is TGTGCCAGCAGCCCCCCGGGACAGGGACCTGAAAAACTGTTTTTT. It yields the protein CASSPPGQGPEKLFF.

The chain has TRBV23-1 and TRBJ2-1; 10 bases align to TRBD2. TRBV23-1 is identified as an open reading frame with a role that is uncertain. The CDR3 spans 16 residues. Trimming removed 2 bases from V and 10 bases from J; junction bases left unmatched: 11. CDR3 sequence reads: CASSQPSGRACGEQFF. The DNA for the CDR3 is TGCGCCAGCAGTCAACCCAGCGGGAGGGCCTGCGGGGAGCAGTTCTTC.

The genes are TRBV5-1 and TRBJ2-1; D not certain. V lost 2 bases, J lost 0 bases, and 12 bases lay in between. The CDR3 loop spans 16 amino acids. The germline gives CDR1 SGHRS, CDR2 YFSETQ. CDR3 in DNA: TGCGCCAGCAGCTTTGGGATGGCAAGCTCCTACAATGAGCAGTTCTTC. The encoded protein is CASSFGMASSYNEQFF.

The rearrangement links TRBV11-3 to TRBJ2-7; D possibly uses TRBD1 or TRBD2 (5 bases each). The CDR3 runs 15 residues. Trimming stripped 1 base from V and 2 bases from J, with 12 bases between. Germline V gene data show CDR1 as SGHNT and CDR2 as YENEEA. CDR3 in DNA: TGTGCCAGCAGCTTAGGGGTGGGACCTCCCTACGAGCAGTACTTC. It yields the protein CASSLGVGPPYEQYF.

J is TRBJ2-1 and V is TRBV5-4, with 7 positions matching TRBD2. The germline gives CDR1 SGHNT, CDR2 YYREEE (reference sequence). After removal of 1 base from V and 7 bases from J, the junction contained 5 bases not matched to a gene. This CDR3 contains 14 residues. This CDR3 is CASSLTSEGNEQFF. DNA for the CDR3: TGTGCCAGCAGCTTGACTAGCGAGGGGAATGAGCAGTTCTTC.

The table lists this clone with a count of one. The rearrangement links TRBV19 to TRBJ2-1, with 8 bases that match TRBD2. The CDR3 runs to 13 residues. The junction had 6 bases not matched to a gene; V was cut back by 5 bases and J by 9 bases. Germline CDR1 is LNHDA and CDR2 is SQIVND (reference sequence). In nucleotides, the CDR3 is TGTGCCAGTAGTCCAGGACTAGCCGGTGAGCAGTTCTTC. Its protein is CASSPGLAGEQFF.

The genes are TRBV25-1 and TRBJ1-1; no clear D. Germline values: CDR1 MGHDK, CDR2 SYGVNS. The CDR3 length is 10 residues. Trimming took 7 bases from V and 7 from J, leaving 7 bases between them. The CDR3 bases are TGTGCCAGCATAGGTAATGAAGCTTTCTTT. It encodes CASIGNEAFF.

This clone was detected only once. The chain combines TRBV7-6 with TRBJ1-1; tentatively, D is TRBD1 (5 bases). Germline-derived CDR1 and CDR2 are SGHVS and FNYEAQ. The CDR3 loop spans 15 amino acids. The V end was cut by 2 bases, the J end by 3 bases, with 13 bases between. The CDR3 is CASSLPPTVDTEAFF. CDR3 DNA sequence: TGTGCCAGCAGCTTACCTCCGACAGTGGACACTGAAGCTTTCTTT.

V and J are TRBV19 and TRBJ1-2; the match to TRBD1 covers 7 bases. The germline gives CDR1 LNHDA, CDR2 SQIVND (reference sequence). V lost 5 bases and J lost 7; bases outside the gene matches: 7. The CDR3 contains 13 residues. This CDR3 reads CASSAGTVGGYTF. The CDR3 bases are TGTGCCAGTAGTGCCGGGACAGTTGGTGGCTACACCTTC.

The V and J genes are TRBV6-1 and TRBJ2-1; 15 bases map to TRBD2. The length of the CDR3 is 15 residues. Trimming removed 6 bases from V and 8 bases from J; junction bases left unmatched: 5. Germline V gene lookup returns CDR1 MNHNS and CDR2 SASEGT. DNA of the CDR3: TGTGCCAGCAGGAGGGGACTAGCGGGAGGCTATGAGCAGTTCTTC. This gives the protein CASRRGLAGGYEQFF.

The CDR3 DNA reads TGTGCCAGCAGCCAGGGTAACGGAGATACGCAGTATTTT. Translating gives CASSQGNGDTQYF. The V call is TRBV5-4, the J call TRBJ2-3; possible D gene TRBD1, 5 bases. CDR1 is SGHNT, CDR2 YYREEE, per germline (reference sequence). The V and J ends lost 4 bases and 5 bases respectively, with 11 bases between them. The CDR3 loop spans 13 amino acids.

The genes are TRBV6-6 and TRBJ2-2; TRBD2 is a possible D gene (5 bases). This CDR3 region has 14 residues. V was shortened by 8 bases and J by 2 bases, with 12 bases between the two germline ends. Germline CDR1 is MNHNY and CDR2 is SVGAGI (reference sequence). This chain's CDR3 is CASGRLLNTGELFF. CDR3 bases: TGTGCCAGCGGTAGACTACTTAACACCGGGGAGCTGTTTTTT.

The chain uses TRBV7-9 and TRBJ2-7; no clear D. The CDR3 has 17 amino acids. V was trimmed by 0 bases and J by 1 base, leaving 16 bases between them. Germline loops: CDR1 SEHNR, CDR2 FQNEAQ (reference sequence). The CDR3 DNA reads as TGTGCCAGCAGCTTAGCGACATACGAGGCGTTATCCTACGAGCAGTACTTC. Its protein is CASSLATYEALSYEQYF.

The chain is built from TRBV1 and TRBJ2-7; the table gives TRBD2 as D, unverified against the DNA. TRBV1 is reported as a pseudogene. CDR3 length: 16 amino acids. The CDR3 is CTSSQDRGEVPYEQYF. DNA of the CDR3: TGCACCAGCAGCCAAGATCGCGGAGAGGTCCCCTACGAGCAGTACTTC.

This rearrangement joins TRBV7-8 to TRBJ2-2; TRBD1 matches 7 bases. The CDR3 has 16 amino acids. V was clipped by 4 bases and J by 5 bases; unmatched bases: 10. The germline gives CDR1 SGHVS, CDR2 FQNEAQ. CDR3 residues: CASSSSNRGRTGELFF. DNA for the CDR3: TGTGCCAGCAGCTCCAGTAACAGGGGACGAACCGGGGAGCTGTTTTTT.

The chain employs TRBV10-3 and TRBJ2-2; D is perhaps TRBD2 (6 bases). This CDR3 is built from 14 residues. V was shortened by 6 bases and J by 3 bases, with 11 bases between the two germline ends. Germline CDR1 is ENHRY and CDR2 is SYGVKD. CDR3 DNA sequence: TGTGCCATCAGGGGACTGGGAGACACCGGGGAGCTGTTTTTT. Protein product: CAIRGLGDTGELFF.

The chain couples TRBV5-1 to TRBJ2-7, with a possible D match to TRBD1 (5 bases). Germline assignment: CDR1 SGHRS and CDR2 YFSETQ. V lost 4 bases, J lost 6 bases, and 11 bases lay in between. This CDR3 comprises 12 residues. CDR3: CASSRLGREQYF. The CDR3 coding sequence is TGCGCCAGCAGCCGTTTGGGGCGCGAGCAGTACTTC.

This clone was observed once. This chain joins TRBV10-3 and TRBJ1-4, with 7 bases identical to TRBD1. The CDR3 is made up of 15 amino acids. Germline trimming cut 2 bases from V and 5 bases from J; bases unmatched to any gene: 5. Germline-derived CDR1 and CDR2 are ENHRY and SYGVKD. The CDR3 sequence: CAISEGDSSNEKLFF. Written as DNA, the CDR3 is TGTGCCATCAGTGAGGGGGACAGCTCGAATGAAAAACTGTTTTTT.

This chain connects TRBV12-5 to TRBJ2-1; the D gene is possibly TRBD2 (7 bases). The V gene lost 5 bases and the J gene lost 5 bases, with 19 bases spanning the gap. The CDR3 consists of 16 residues. Germline assignment: CDR1 LGHNT and CDR2 FRNRAP. CDR3 in DNA: TGTGCTAGTGGTGCCGCTCGGGGGGCCCCCAACAATGAGCAGTTCTTC. Translation gives CASGAARGAPNNEQFF.